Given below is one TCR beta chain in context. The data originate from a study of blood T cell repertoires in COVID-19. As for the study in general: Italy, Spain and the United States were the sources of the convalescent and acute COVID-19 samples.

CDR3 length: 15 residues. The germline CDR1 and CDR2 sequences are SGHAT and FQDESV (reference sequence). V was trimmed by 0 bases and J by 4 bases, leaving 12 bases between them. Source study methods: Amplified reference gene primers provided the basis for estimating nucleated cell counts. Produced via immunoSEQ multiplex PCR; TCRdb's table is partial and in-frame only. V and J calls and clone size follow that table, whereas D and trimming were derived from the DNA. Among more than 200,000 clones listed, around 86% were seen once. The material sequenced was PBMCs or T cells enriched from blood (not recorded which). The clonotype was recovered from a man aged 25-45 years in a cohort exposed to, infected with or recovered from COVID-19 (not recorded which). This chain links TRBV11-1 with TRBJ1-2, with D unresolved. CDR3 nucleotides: TGTGCCAGCAGCTTAGCGCCGGGCGGAGGCTATGGCTACACCTTC. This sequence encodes CASSLAPGGGYGYTF.